Listed here are 11 T cell receptor beta chains from one sample, sequenced in a study of shared clonotypes between healthy human individuals. Naivety among CD8 cells was defined by CD45RO negativity and positive CCR7 selection, thereby excluding terminally differentiated effector memory CD45RA+ cells. Produced via immunoSEQ multiplex PCR; TCRdb's table is partial and in-frame only. The table shows around 1.9 million clones, with 85% to 95% occurring only once. The specimen sequenced was naive CD8+ T cells from PBMCs. The receptor source for this set is a man between 18 and 35 years old in good health. Some clones in this sample may be carry-over from other donors' samples.

The chain combines TRBV5-1 with TRBJ2-7, with 16 bases aligning to TRBD2. The CDR3 spans 16 residues. The V gene end was trimmed by 4 bases and the J gene end by 3 bases; junction bases not matched to a gene: 4. From germline, CDR1 is SGHRS and CDR2 YFSETQ. In DNA, the CDR3 is TGCGCCAGCAGCATCGGGACTAGCGGGAGGGTCTACGAGCAGTACTTC. Translating gives CASSIGTSGRVYEQYF.

The CDR3 nucleotides read TGCGCCAGCAGCTTTAGACGGGAGGAGACCCAGTACTTC. Protein sequence: CASSFRREETQYF. This rearrangement joins TRBV5-1 to TRBJ2-5; tentatively, D is TRBD2 (6 bases). V was shortened by 2 bases and J by 5 bases, with 10 bases between the two germline ends. The CDR3 covers 13 residues. The germline gives CDR1 SGHRS, CDR2 YFSETQ.

This chain joins TRBV9 and TRBJ1-2; tentatively, D is TRBD1 (6 bases). Germline-derived CDR1 and CDR2 are SGDLS and YYNGEE. V was pared by 5 bases and J by 0 bases, with 11 bases between. This CDR3 has 14 amino acids. CDR3 residues: CASRQQGTNYGYTF. DNA of the CDR3: TGTGCCAGCAGACAACAGGGAACTAACTATGGCTACACCTTC. Together with reference TRBV9 and TRBJ1-2, the CDR3 gives the full variable domain: DSGVTQTPKHLITATGQRVTLRCSPRSGDLSVYWYQQSLDQGLQFLIQYYNGEERAKGNILERFSAQQFPDLHSELNLSSLELGDSALYFCASRQQGTNYGYTFGSGTRLTVV.

The chain couples TRBV4-1 to TRBJ1-2; the D gene is possibly TRBD1 (6 bases). There are 14 residues in the CDR3. Germline CDR1 and CDR2: MGHRA and YSYEKL. V was cut by 0 bases and J by 4 bases, with 9 bases left in between. CDR3 coding DNA: TGCGCCAGCAGCCAAGAGGACAGACCCTATGGCTACACCTTC. Translation gives CASSQEDRPYGYTF.

This chain links TRBV7-3 with TRBJ2-3, with D perhaps TRBD1 or TRBD2 (6 bases each). This CDR3 is built from 16 residues. From germline, CDR1 is SGHTA and CDR2 FQGTGA. V lost 0 bases, J lost 2 bases, and 12 bases lay in between. CDR3 in amino acids: CASSLTLGGSTDTQYF. CDR3 sequence (DNA): TGTGCCAGCAGCTTAACTCTGGGGGGCTCCACAGATACGCAGTATTTT.

V usage is TRBV28 and J usage is TRBJ2-1; D possibly corresponds to TRBD2 (5 bases). The CDR3 extends over 13 amino acids. V was clipped by 5 bases and J by 5 bases, with 10 bases between them. CDR1 and CDR2 from the germline V gene are MDHEN and SYDVKM. DNA for the CDR3: TGTGCCAGCAGTGGAGGCGGACACAATGAGCAGTTCTTC. Encoded protein: CASSGGGHNEQFF.

The chain recombines TRBV5-1 with TRBJ2-5, with a weak D call TRBD2 (6 bases). CDR1 and CDR2 (germline): SGHRS, YFSETQ. The CDR3 consists of 21 residues. The V end lost 2 bases, the J end lost 0 bases, and 29 bases lay between the germline ends. The CDR3 DNA is TGCGCCAGCAGCTTCACACAGCACCCCCGGGTAGCGGTCAGGTACCAAGAGACCCAGTACTTC. Amino acid sequence: CASSFTQHPRVAVRYQETQYF.

This clone was picked up a small number of times. This rearrangement joins TRBV4-1 to TRBJ1-5, with unresolved D. The length of the CDR3 is 15 residues. Germline V gene sequence: CDR1 MGHRA, CDR2 YSYEKL. V was pared by 0 bases and J by 4 bases, with 10 bases between. CDR3 protein: CASSQDQTVNQPQHF. The CDR3, as DNA: TGCGCCAGCAGCCAAGATCAAACCGTGAATCAGCCCCAGCATTTT.

V and J are TRBV5-1 and TRBJ2-7; no clear D. The V gene lost 0 bases and the J gene lost 4 bases, with 5 bases spanning the gap. CDR3 size: 12 residues. CDR1 is SGHRS, CDR2 YFSETQ, per germline. The CDR3, as DNA: TGCGCCAGCAGCTTGGAAAATTACGAGCAGTACTTC. Amino acid sequence: CASSLENYEQYF.

V and J are TRBV5-6 and TRBJ2-3; TRBD1 aligns across 10 bases. Germline CDR1 SGHDT, CDR2 YYEEEE. J lost 6 bases, V lost 3 bases, and 7 bases had no gene match. The CDR3 covers 15 residues. CDR3 amino acids: CASSSPGTGEDTQYF. The CDR3 bases are TGTGCCAGCAGCTCCCCCGGGACAGGGGAGGATACGCAGTATTTT.

The sample holds a few counts of this clone. Other nucleotide sequences from this sample produce the same CDR3. This chain joins TRBV5-6 and TRBJ2-5; D uncertain. V lost 0 bases and J lost 2, with 5 bases in between. The CDR3 has 13 residues. Germline CDR1 reads SGHDT; CDR2 reads YYEEEE. The CDR3 DNA sequence: TGTGCCAGCAGCTTGGGCAGTCAAGAGACCCAGTACTTC. This sequence encodes CASSLGSQETQYF. Combining the CDR3 with reference TRBV5-6 and TRBJ2-5 gives the whole variable domain DAGVTQSPTHLIKTRGQQVTLRCSPKSGHDTVSWYQQALGQGPQFIFQYYEEEERQRGNFPDRFSGHQFPNYSSELNVNALLLGDSALYLCASSLGSQETQYFGPGTRLLVL.